This TCR beta chain is drawn from a study of blood T cell repertoires in COVID-19 (dated by TCRdb to about 2020). Regarding the research as a whole: The collaborator samples originated in the United States, Italy and Spain and spanned the acute and convalescent phases of COVID-19. Deeply sampled blood TCRbeta repertoires from subjects exposed to, actively infected with, or recovered from COVID-19 were included in the dataset. Samples came from the ongoing ImmuneRACE study (first 160 participants) plus 1,254 subjects from 6 global collaborators. The repertoires were made available in a free public database intended to serve as a resource for research on the immune response to SARS-CoV-2. The material from the prospective study consisted of cDNA or gDNA derived from T cells, B-cell-depleted T cells, or PBMCs. HLA class I and class II types, where available, came from metadata supplied by the sample provider rather than from assay-based typing. The sample metadata nearly always contained a de-identified subject ID, COVID-19 status, age in years and sex. Broader findings and caveats from the paper: The amount of clinical and demographic metadata varied by source and participant and was provided uncurated.

The germline V gene yields KGHSH for CDR1 and LQKENI for CDR2. Taken from cysteine to phenylalanine, the CDR3 has 15 residues. Only the CDR3 region is kept as DNA, spanning 45 bases read in frame from base 1. For this chain, trimming is 5 bases at the V end and 1 base at the J end, and the number of junction bases without a gene match is 6. The collaborating institutions used their own protocols to collect whole blood in K2EDTA tubes. For TCRbeta analysis, collaborator samples were shipped as frozen whole blood, as isolated PBMCs, or as DNA extracted from either sample type. TCRbeta CDR3 regions were amplified from genomic DNA using the immunoSEQ Assay, a bias-controlled multiplex PCR. Processing in the source paper ran as follows. Nucleated cell counts per sample were estimated from amplification of reference gene primers within the assay. Sequence reads were collapsed and filtered to measure the absolute abundance of every unique TCRbeta CDR3 rearrangement. For each sample, productive Simpson clonality was calculated by taking the square root of Simpson's diversity index across productive rearrangements. What TCRdb holds here is the immuneACCESS table cut down to in-frame rearrangements. Part of the clones is not present; checked against another copy, under half of the missing clones reflect an unresolved V gene, and the others are unexplained. D and trimming were read from the DNA, whereas the V and J calls and clone size are those reported in that table. The sample table records 62,000 or so clones; around 91% of these occur just once. The ten largest make up 2.5% to 3% of the sample.

About this clone itself: Its antigen is unknown. Per-base quality was not reported, and no clone a single base away is much larger than it.

The receptor's source is a man aged 50-59 years with acute or convalescent COVID-19. The V gene is TRBV18 and the J gene is TRBJ1-2; 8 bases in between match TRBD1. Sequencing used peripheral blood. The DNA sequence is given as TGTGCCAGCTCAACTTGGACAGGGCGTAACTATGGCTACACCTTC. Protein translation: CASSTWTGRNYGYTF.